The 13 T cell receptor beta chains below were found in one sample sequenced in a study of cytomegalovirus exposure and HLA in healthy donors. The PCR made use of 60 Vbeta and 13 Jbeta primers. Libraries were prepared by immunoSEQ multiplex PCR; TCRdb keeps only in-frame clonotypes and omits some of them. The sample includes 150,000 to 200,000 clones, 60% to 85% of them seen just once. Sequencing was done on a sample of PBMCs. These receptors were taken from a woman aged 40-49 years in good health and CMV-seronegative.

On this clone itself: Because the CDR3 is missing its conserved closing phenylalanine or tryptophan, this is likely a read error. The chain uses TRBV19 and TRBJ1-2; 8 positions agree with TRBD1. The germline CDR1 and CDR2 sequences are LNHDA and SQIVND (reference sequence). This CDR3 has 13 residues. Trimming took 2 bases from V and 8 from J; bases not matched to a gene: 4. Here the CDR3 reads CASSIRQGRGYTL. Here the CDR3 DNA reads TGTGCCAGTAGTATACGACAGGGGAGAGGCTACACCCTC.

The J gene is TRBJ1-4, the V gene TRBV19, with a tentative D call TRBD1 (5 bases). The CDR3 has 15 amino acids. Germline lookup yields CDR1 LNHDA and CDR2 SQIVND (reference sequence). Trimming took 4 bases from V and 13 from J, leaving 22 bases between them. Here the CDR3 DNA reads TGTGCCAGTAGTACTGACAGAAAAGCCCGAAAAGGACTGTTTTTT. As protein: CASSTDRKARKGLFF.

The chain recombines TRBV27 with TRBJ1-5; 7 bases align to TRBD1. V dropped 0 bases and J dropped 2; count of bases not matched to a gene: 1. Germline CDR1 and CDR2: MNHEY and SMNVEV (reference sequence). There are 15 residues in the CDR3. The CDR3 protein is CASSLSTGGNQPQHF. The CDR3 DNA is TGTGCCAGCAGTTTATCAACAGGGGGCAATCAGCCCCAGCATTTT.

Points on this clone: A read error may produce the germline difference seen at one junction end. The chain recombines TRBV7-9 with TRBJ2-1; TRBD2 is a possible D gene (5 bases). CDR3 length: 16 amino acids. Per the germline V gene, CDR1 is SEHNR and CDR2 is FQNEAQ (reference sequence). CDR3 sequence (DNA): TGTTCCAGCAGTCCGACCAGGATCGGGCGGGACAATGAGCAGTTCTTC. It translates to CSSSPTRIGRDNEQFF.

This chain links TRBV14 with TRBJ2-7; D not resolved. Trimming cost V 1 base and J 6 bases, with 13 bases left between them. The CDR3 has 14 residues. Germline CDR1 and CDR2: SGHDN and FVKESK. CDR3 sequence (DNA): TGTGCCAGCAGCCAAGGTTTCGAGGTTGGCGAGCAGTACTTC. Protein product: CASSQGFEVGEQYF. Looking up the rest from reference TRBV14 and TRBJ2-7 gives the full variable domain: EAGVTQFPSHSVIEKGQTVTLRCDPISGHDNLYWYRRVMGKEIKFLLHFVKESKQDESGMPNNRFLAERTGGTYSTLKVQPAELEDSGVYFCASSQGFEVGEQYFGPGTRLTVT.

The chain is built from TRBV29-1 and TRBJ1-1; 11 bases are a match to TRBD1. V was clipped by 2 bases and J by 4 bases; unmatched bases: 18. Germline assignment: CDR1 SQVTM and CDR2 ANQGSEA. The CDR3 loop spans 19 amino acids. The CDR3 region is CSVETRDRRDRGKGTEAFF. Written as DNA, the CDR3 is TGCAGCGTTGAAACCCGGGACAGGCGGGACAGGGGGAAAGGCACTGAAGCTTTCTTT.

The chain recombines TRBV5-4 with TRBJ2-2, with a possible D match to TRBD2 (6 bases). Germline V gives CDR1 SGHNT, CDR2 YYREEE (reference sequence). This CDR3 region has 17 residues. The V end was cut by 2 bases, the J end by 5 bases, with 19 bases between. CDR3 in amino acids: CASSLYPGSRRTGELFF. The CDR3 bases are TGTGCCAGCAGCTTATACCCCGGGAGTCGAAGGACCGGGGAGCTGTTTTTT.

The CDR3 DNA reads TGCGCCAGCAGCCAGGGGGCACCGAGCTCCTACAATGAGCAGTTCTTC. Its translation is CASSQGAPSSYNEQFF. The chain combines TRBV5-1 with TRBJ2-1; TRBD1 matches at 8 bases. The CDR3 length is 16 residues. Germline CDR1 and CDR2: SGHRS and YFSETQ. Germline trimming cut 4 bases from V and 0 bases from J; bases unmatched to any gene: 6.

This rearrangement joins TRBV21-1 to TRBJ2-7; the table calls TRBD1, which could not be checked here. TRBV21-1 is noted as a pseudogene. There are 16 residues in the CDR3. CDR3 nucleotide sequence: TGTGCCAGCAGCAACATAATCTGGGACAGCCTCGACGAGCAGTACGTC. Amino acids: CASSNIIWDSLDEQYV.

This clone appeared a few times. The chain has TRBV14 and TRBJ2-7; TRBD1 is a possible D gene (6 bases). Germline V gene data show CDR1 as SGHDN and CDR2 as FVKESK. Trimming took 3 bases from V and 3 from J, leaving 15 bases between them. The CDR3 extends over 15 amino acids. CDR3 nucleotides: TGTGCCAGCAGCCATCGAGGGGGATCATACTACGAGCAGTACTTC. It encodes CASSHRGGSYYEQYF.

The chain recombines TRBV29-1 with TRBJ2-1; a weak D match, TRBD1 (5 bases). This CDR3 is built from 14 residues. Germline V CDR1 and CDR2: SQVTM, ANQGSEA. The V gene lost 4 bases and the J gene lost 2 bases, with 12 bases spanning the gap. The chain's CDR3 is CSVVPGQPYNEQFF. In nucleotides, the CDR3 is TGCAGCGTTGTACCAGGACAACCCTACAATGAGCAGTTCTTC.

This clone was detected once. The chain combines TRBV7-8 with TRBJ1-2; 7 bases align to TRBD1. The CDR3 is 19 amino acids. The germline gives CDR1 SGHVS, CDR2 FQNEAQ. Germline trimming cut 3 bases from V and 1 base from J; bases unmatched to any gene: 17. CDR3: CASSLGFTAGGSHNYGYTF. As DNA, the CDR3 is TGTGCCAGCAGCTTGGGGTTTACAGCAGGGGGGTCCCATAACTATGGCTACACCTTC.

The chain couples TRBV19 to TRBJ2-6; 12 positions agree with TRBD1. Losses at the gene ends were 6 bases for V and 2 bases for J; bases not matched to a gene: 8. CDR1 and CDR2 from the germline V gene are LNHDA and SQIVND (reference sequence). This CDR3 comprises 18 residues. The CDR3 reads CASSQWGQGATGANVLTF. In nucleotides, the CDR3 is TGTGCCAGTAGCCAATGGGGACAGGGGGCGACTGGGGCCAACGTCCTGACTTTC.